This TCR beta chain originates from a study of cytomegalovirus exposure and HLA in healthy donors. General study findings and limits: A later analysis showed that HLA-associated TCR beta chains had undergone more clonal expansion than equally common others.

Comment on this clone: Its antigen remains unknown.

In the PCR, 60 Vbeta and 13 Jbeta primers were used. Method: immunoSEQ multiplex PCR; TCRdb's copy keeps in-frame clones and lacks some. Of about 160,000 clones listed, roughly 72% are singletons. J gave up 4 bases and V 0 bases, and 4 bases lay outside the gene matches. Germline CDR1 is MNHEY and CDR2 is SMNVEV (reference sequence). The CDR3 spans 16 residues. This chain links TRBV27 with TRBJ2-7; 12 nucleotides match TRBD2. This TCR was recovered from a man aged 35 to 55 in good health and CMV-seronegative. The material sequenced was PBMCs. The CDR3 DNA follows: TGTGCCAGCAGTTTATCGGTAACTAGCGGGAGGTACGAGCAGTACGTC. Translated, it gives CASSLSVTSGRYEQYV.